This entry lists 9 T cell receptor beta chains sequenced from one sample in a study of T cells in women clearing cervical HPV infection. Measured with immunoSEQ multiplex PCR; TCRdb has only the in-frame clones, and not every one. The sample's table shows 30,000 to 40,000 clones. Sequenced input: blood buffy coat. Receptors originate from a woman between 18 and 70 years old with a cervical HPV16 infection that either progressed to CIN3+ or cleared (not recorded which).

About this clone: The read terminates 3 residues before the CDR3 end, so the remaining end is supplied by the germline J gene. This chain links TRBV7-6 with TRBJ1-4, with D possibly matching TRBD1 (5 bases). CDR1 SGHVS and CDR2 FNYEAQ come from the germline V gene. The length of the CDR3 is 15 residues. CDR3 DNA, as far as it was read: TGTGCCAGCAGCTTAGGGAGGACAAGAAATTCACCA. It codes for CASSLGRTRNSP. The whole CDR3 is CASSLGRTRNSPLFF.

To note about this clone: The sequence runs out 3 residues before the end of the CDR3; the remainder is reconstructed from the germline J gene. The V and J genes are TRBV18 and TRBJ2-5, with 7 bases that match TRBD1. CDR1 KGHSH and CDR2 LQKENI come from the germline V gene. The CDR3 runs to 16 residues. J lost 2 bases, V lost 6 bases, and 12 bases had no gene match. The covered CDR3 bases are TGTGCCAGCTCGTCTCAACCCGGGACAGAGCAAGAGACC. This sequence encodes CASSSQPGTEQET. The full CDR3 protein is CASSSQPGTEQETQYF. The full variable domain, its missing parts supplied by reference TRBV18 and TRBJ2-5, is NAGVMQNPRHLVRRRGQEARLRCSPMKGHSHVYWYRQLPEEGLKFMVYLQKENIIDESGMPKERFSAEFPKEGPSILRIQQVVRGDSAAYFCASSSQPGTEQETQYFGPGTRLLVL.

For this clone: The read terminates 3 residues ahead of where the CDR3 ends, so the germline J gene completes it. The chain joins TRBV30 to TRBJ2-3; 8 bases are shared with TRBD2. Germline CDR1 and CDR2: GTSNPN and SVGIG (reference sequence). The CDR3 totals 12 residues. The CDR3 DNA, read in part, is TGTGCCTGGACTCTTAGCGGGACCACG. Amino acid sequence: CAWTLSGTT. The whole CDR3 sequence is CAWTLSGTTQYF.

CDR3 DNA (partial): TGCGCCAGCAGTTTATCGGGACTAGCGGGAGCTCGCACAGATACG. Residues: CASSLSGLAGARTDT. The full CDR3 is CASSLSGLAGARTDTQYF. This rearrangement joins TRBV5-1 to TRBJ2-3; 14 positions match TRBD2. The read halts 3 residues ahead of the CDR3 end, with the missing end drawn from the germline J gene. V was pared by 5 bases and J by 1 base, with 9 bases of the junction left unmatched. CDR3 length: 18 amino acids. The V gene's germline CDR1 is SGHRS and CDR2 YFSETQ.

Comment on this clone: Read data end 3 residues before the CDR3 end; the end is taken from the germline J gene. The chain links TRBV5-5 to TRBJ2-4; 7 bases align to TRBD1. This CDR3 contains 13 residues. Germline assignment: CDR1 SGHKS and CDR2 YYEKEE (reference sequence). The CDR3 loop reads CASSEGARETQYF. The CDR3 bases that were read are TGTGCCAGCAGCGAGGGGGCTAGGGAGACT.

On this clone itself: The CDR3 end falls 3 residues outside the read, so it is completed with the germline J gene. The chain employs TRBV6-1 and TRBJ2-7, with TRBD1 matching 7 bases. Germline V gene data show CDR1 as MNHNS and CDR2 as SASEGT. The CDR3 is 16 amino acids. J was trimmed by 0 bases and V by 4 bases; bases with no gene match: 9. CDR3 residues: CASSGAQGSPSYEQYF. The covered CDR3 bases are TGTGCCAGCAGTGGCGCACAGGGGTCCCCCTCCTACGAG.

Comment on this clone: The read falls 3 residues short of the CDR3 end, and the missing part is taken from the germline J gene. V is TRBV11-1 and J is TRBJ1-1; a possible D gene is TRBD1 (5 bases). CDR1 SGHAT and CDR2 FQDESV come from the germline V gene (reference sequence). The CDR3 runs to 13 residues. Trimming shortened V by 3 bases and J by 1 base, and 6 bases separated the two germline ends. The sequenced CDR3 bases are TGTGCCAGCAGCTTCCAGGGGAACACTGAA. This sequence encodes CASSFQGNTE. The CDR3 reads in full as CASSFQGNTEAFF.

Comments on this clone: The read ends 3 residues before the CDR3 terminus; that terminus is restored from the germline J gene. The chain recombines TRBV5-1 with TRBJ1-4, with D hard to call. With 4 bases removed from V and 6 bases from J, the gap between germline ends came to 10 bases. Per the germline V gene, CDR1 is SGHRS and CDR2 is YFSETQ. This CDR3 contains 13 residues. The CDR3 protein is CASSTDSYEKLFF. The covered CDR3 bases are TGCGCCAGCAGCACGGACTCTTATGAAAAA. Based on the CDR3 plus reference TRBV5-1 and TRBJ1-4, the full variable domain is KAGVTQTPRYLIKTRGQQVTLSCSPISGHRSVSWYQQTPGQGLQFLFEYFSETQRNKGNFPGRFSGRQFSNSRSEMNVSTLELGDSALYLCASSTDSYEKLFFGSGTQLSVL.

Concerning this clone: Read coverage stops 3 residues before the CDR3 terminus; the germline J gene supplies the remainder. V usage is TRBV7-8 and J usage is TRBJ2-3, with 7 bases that match TRBD2. The CDR3 is 15 amino acids. Germline trimming cut 5 bases from V and 6 bases from J; bases unmatched to any gene: 11. Germline-derived CDR1 and CDR2 are SGHVS and FQNEAQ. CDR3 DNA (partial): TGTGCCAGCAGCCGGGGAAGGACTAGTGATGATACG. This gives the protein CASSRGRTSDDT. The full CDR3 protein reads CASSRGRTSDDTQYF.